This record concerns one T cell receptor beta chain sequence. This receptor's antigen is unknown. No quality values exist for individual bases; no much larger clone is one base distant. Including the terminal cysteine and phenylalanine, the CDR3 comprises 15 residues. Solely the CDR3 DNA is kept, with 45 bases framed from the first base. V has 1 base trimmed and J has 4 bases trimmed; junction bases matching no gene number 5. Taken from the germline V gene, the CDR1 and CDR2 loops are SGHVS and FQNEAQ. TCRbeta CDR3 regions were amplified from genomic DNA using the immunoSEQ Assay, a bias-controlled multiplex PCR. Regarding the original processing steps: Within the assay, amplification of reference gene primers was used to estimate how many nucleated cells each sample contained. Sequence reads were collapsed and filtered to measure the absolute abundance of every unique TCRbeta CDR3 rearrangement. For each sample, productive Simpson clonality was calculated as the square root of Simpson's diversity index across productive rearrangements. TCRdb retrieved this table from immuneACCESS and kept in-frame rearrangements only. Not all clones are present; in checked studies, unresolved V genes account for under half, and no reason is known for the remainder. V, J and clone size were drawn from that table, and D and trimming were deduced from the DNA. The sample records about 110,000 clones, 85% to 90% of which are singletons. The ten biggest clones cover 4.1% of the sample.

Whole blood was collected in K2EDTA tubes by collaborating institutions according to the institutions' own protocols. For TCRbeta analysis, collaborators shipped samples as frozen whole blood, isolated PBMCs, or DNA extracted from either of those sample types. This entry belongs to a study of blood T cell repertoires in COVID-19 (TCRdb year 2020). About the full investigation: Samples from collaborators originated in the United States, Italy and Spain and spanned both the acute and convalescent phases of COVID-19. Where HLA class I and class II types were available, the types were taken from metadata supplied by the sample provider, not from assay-based typing. The repertoires were made available in a free public database intended to serve as a resource for research on the immune response to SARS-CoV-2. The dataset comprised deeply sampled blood TCRbeta repertoires from subjects exposed to, actively infected with, or recovered from COVID-19. The material from the prospective study consisted of cDNA or gDNA derived from T cells, B-cell-depleted T cells, or PBMCs. A de-identified subject ID, COVID-19 status, age in years and sex were almost always included in the sample metadata. The samples were drawn from two sources: the first 160 participants of the ongoing ImmuneRACE study, and 1,200 or so subjects contributed by 6 global collaborators. The research as a whole found: The amount of clinical and demographic metadata varied by source and participant and was provided uncurated.

The source is a man aged 50 to 60 with acute or convalescent COVID-19. Source material: peripheral blood. The chain employs TRBV7-8 and TRBJ1-2, with 8 bases aligning to TRBD1. The CDR3 protein sequence reads: CASSLGGQGGYGYTF. The nucleotides are TGTGCCAGCAGCTTAGGTGGACAGGGCGGCTATGGCTACACCTTC. The entire variable domain, with the stretches around the CDR3 drawn from the reference TRBV7-8 and TRBJ1-2 proteins, is GAGVSQSPRYKVAKRGQDVALRCDPISGHVSLFWYQQALGQGPEFLTYFQNEAQLDKSGLPSDRFFAERPEGSVSTLKIQRTQQEDSAVYLCASSLGGQGGYGYTFGSGTRLTVV.